The next 23 T cell receptor beta chains were all read from a single sample in a study of T cell responses to AZD1222 COVID-19 vaccine. Some clones are missing from TCRdb's copy, which holds only in-frame ones; the method was immunoSEQ multiplex PCR. Altogether roughly 140,000 clones are present, around 90% being singletons, with the ten largest covering about 5.3%. The sequenced sample was peripheral blood, obtained on day 0 of AZD1222 vaccination. These receptors were taken from an adult in good health.

The genes are TRBV24-1 and TRBJ2-1, with D possibly being TRBD2 (6 bases). From germline, CDR1 is KGHDR and CDR2 SFDVKD. The CDR3 length is 13 residues. V was shortened by 1 base and J by 7 bases, with 7 bases between the two germline ends. CDR3 residues: CATSDFAGNEQFF. The CDR3 DNA reads TGTGCCACCAGTGATTTTGCGGGGAATGAGCAGTTCTTC.

The chain links TRBV27 to TRBJ1-1, with 9 bases that match TRBD1. Per the germline V gene, CDR1 is MNHEY and CDR2 is SMNVEV (reference sequence). V lost 3 bases and J lost 5; bases outside the gene matches: 4. This CDR3 has 14 amino acids. The CDR3 region is CASSLGQGGTEAFF. DNA of the CDR3: TGTGCCAGCAGTTTGGGACAGGGAGGAACTGAAGCTTTCTTT.

This chain links TRBV29-1 with TRBJ1-3; no reliable D call. Trimming left V 5 bases short and J 1 base short, with 9 bases between. This CDR3 contains 13 residues. The germline V gene has CDR1 SQVTM and CDR2 ANQGSEA. CDR3 coding DNA: TGCAGCGTTTTTTTAGGATCTGGAAACACCATATATTTT. It encodes CSVFLGSGNTIYF.

The chain combines TRBV28 with TRBJ1-1, with 8 bases that match TRBD1. The V gene end was trimmed by 7 bases and the J gene end by 2 bases; junction bases not matched to a gene: 9. Germline V lookup: CDR1 MDHEN, CDR2 SYDVKM. This CDR3 has 15 residues. The CDR3 DNA sequence: TGTGCCAGCATCCCCAGGGGGCCCTATAACACTGAAGCTTTCTTT. This gives the protein CASIPRGPYNTEAFF.

This clone was detected once. The V gene is TRBV19, the J gene TRBJ2-1; 7 positions match TRBD2. V gave up 4 bases and J gave up 2 bases; unmatched junction bases: 14. The CDR3 has 18 amino acids. Germline V gene sequence: CDR1 LNHDA, CDR2 SQIVND (reference sequence). The CDR3 region is CASSTPRSSGLTYNEQFF. DNA of the CDR3: TGTGCCAGTAGTACCCCCCGTAGTAGCGGGCTTACCTACAATGAGCAGTTCTTC.

This chain uses TRBV27 with TRBJ2-2; possibly TRBD2 for D (5 bases). Germline assignment: CDR1 MNHEY and CDR2 SMNVEV (reference sequence). The CDR3 extends over 14 amino acids. The ends were cut back, 0 bases at V and 4 bases at J, with 6 bases in the middle. In DNA form, the CDR3 reads TGTGCCAGCAGTTTATCGGGAGCCACCGGGGAGCTGTTTTTT. Its translation is CASSLSGATGELFF.

The V call is TRBV28, the J call TRBJ2-2, with D possibly matching TRBD1 (6 bases). V dropped 2 bases and J dropped 5 bases, with 15 bases sitting between them. The CDR3 is 16 residues long. Per the germline V gene, CDR1 is MDHEN and CDR2 is SYDVKM. The CDR3 DNA follows: TGTGCCAGCAGTTTACCCCCTGGACAGCTGACCGGGGAGCTGTTTTTT. Amino acid sequence: CASSLPPGQLTGELFF. Complete variable domain (other parts from reference TRBV28 and TRBJ2-2): DVKVTQSSRYLVKRTGEKVFLECVQDMDHENMFWYRQDPGLGLRLIYFSYDVKMKEKGDIPEGYSVSREKKERFSLILESASTNQTSMYLCASSLPPGQLTGELFFGEGSRLTVL.

In nucleotides, the CDR3 is TGTGCCAGCAGCCTGTCTACAGCCACAGATACGCAGTATTTT. Translation gives CASSLSTATDTQYF. The rearrangement links TRBV5-8 to TRBJ2-3; no firm D call. Germline V gene lookup returns CDR1 SGHTS and CDR2 YDEGEE. The CDR3 consists of 14 residues. Trimming left V 4 bases short and J 2 bases short, with 11 bases between.

The chain employs TRBV28 and TRBJ2-7; no reliable D call. CDR3 length equals 13 residues. Deletions cut 6 bases from V and 6 bases from J, with 15 bases between. The germline gives CDR1 MDHEN, CDR2 SYDVKM. CDR3 loop: CASSLKRSFEQYF. Here the CDR3 DNA reads TGTGCCAGCAGCCTAAAGCGTAGTTTCGAGCAGTACTTC.

This chain uses TRBV5-1 with TRBJ1-2, with no clear D. From germline, CDR1 is SGHRS and CDR2 YFSETQ. CDR3 length: 14 amino acids. Trimming took off 4 bases at V and 3 bases at J, with 13 bases between the two ends. The CDR3 region is CASSLATEYYGYTF. CDR3 DNA: TGCGCCAGCAGCCTAGCCACGGAATACTATGGCTACACCTTC.

The chain has TRBV4-2 and TRBJ2-7; maybe TRBD1 (5 bases). V was cut by 4 bases and J by 3 bases, with 16 bases left in between. CDR1 and CDR2 (germline): LGHNA, YNFKEQ. The CDR3 loop spans 15 amino acids. The DNA of the CDR3 is TGTGCCAGCAGCCCCTTAGGCAGGGATGGCTACGAGCAGTACTTC. This encodes CASSPLGRDGYEQYF.

The V call is TRBV7-9, the J call TRBJ2-3; 7 nucleotides agree with TRBD1. This CDR3 region has 17 residues. Germline CDR1 reads SEHNR; CDR2 reads FQNEAQ (reference sequence). The J segment lost 6 bases and the V segment lost 5 bases, leaving 17 bases of the junction unmatched. CDR3 in amino acids: CASSPPTGESGWDTQYF. In nucleotides, the CDR3 is TGTGCCAGCAGCCCACCCACAGGGGAATCCGGGTGGGATACGCAGTATTTT.

This rearrangement joins TRBV3-1 (or the pseudogene TRBV3-2) to TRBJ1-5; D is unclear. Trimming pared 1 base from V and 5 bases from J, leaving 3 bases between. From germline, CDR1 is LGHDT and CDR2 YNNKEL (reference sequence). The CDR3 extends over 12 amino acids. The CDR3 region is CASSQGDQPQHF. In DNA, the CDR3 is TGTGCCAGCAGCCAAGGGGATCAGCCCCAGCATTTT.

The chain has TRBV28 and TRBJ2-1, with D tentatively TRBD1 (5 bases). Germline CDR1 reads MDHEN; CDR2 reads SYDVKM. The length of the CDR3 is 16 residues. V was trimmed by 5 bases and J by 3 bases, leaving 17 bases between them. CDR3 residues: CASSIPDGQGYNEQFF. The CDR3 DNA sequence: TGTGCCAGCAGTATCCCGGACGGGCAGGGCTACAATGAGCAGTTCTTC.

The chain is built from TRBV9 and TRBJ1-2, with D perhaps matching TRBD1 (5 bases). The length of the CDR3 is 14 residues. CDR1 is SGDLS, CDR2 YYNGEE, per germline. The V end lost 4 bases, the J end lost 7 bases, and 17 bases lay between the germline ends. The CDR3, as DNA: TGTGCCAGCAGCCCGAGGGTAGGGGCTCGTGGCTACACCTTC. It specifies CASSPRVGARGYTF. Full variable domain (outside the CDR3, taken from reference TRBV9 and TRBJ1-2): DSGVTQTPKHLITATGQRVTLRCSPRSGDLSVYWYQQSLDQGLQFLIQYYNGEERAKGNILERFSAQQFPDLHSELNLSSLELGDSALYFCASSPRVGARGYTFGSGTRLTVV.

The rearrangement links TRBV6-2 or TRBV6-3 to TRBJ1-1; tentatively, D is TRBD1 (5 bases). Trimming shortened V by 2 bases and J by 3 bases, and 7 bases separated the two germline ends. The CDR3 consists of 13 residues. CDR1 MNHEY and CDR2 SVGEGT come from the germline V gene. The CDR3 is CASSYGGYTEAFF. The CDR3 region has the DNA TGTGCCAGCAGTTACGGGGGGTACACTGAAGCTTTCTTT.

The chain links TRBV18 to TRBJ1-4; no clear D. CDR3 length: 15 amino acids. V lost 2 bases, J lost 5 bases, and 12 bases lay in between. Per germline, CDR1 KGHSH and CDR2 LQKENI. For the CDR3, the DNA is TGTGCCAGCTCACCATCAGAGGGAGTGAATGAAAAACTGTTTTTT. This codes for CASSPSEGVNEKLFF.

This clone was seen a handful of times. The rearrangement links TRBV30 to TRBJ1-5; tentative D call: TRBD1 (5 bases). Germline CDR1 GTSNPN, CDR2 SVGIG (reference sequence). V was clipped by 3 bases and J by 1 base, with 13 bases between them. This CDR3 comprises 15 residues. The DNA for the CDR3 is TGTGCCTGGAGCGATAAGGGGTGGAGCAATCAGCCCCAGCATTTT. Its translation: CAWSDKGWSNQPQHF. Supplemented by reference TRBV30 and TRBJ1-5, the full variable domain reads SQTIHQWPATLVQPVGSPLSLECTVEGTSNPNLYWYRQAAGRGLQLLFYSVGIGQISSEVPQNLSASRPQDRQFILSSKKLLLSDSGFYLCAWSDKGWSNQPQHFGDGTRLSIL.

This chain joins TRBV7-9 and TRBJ2-1, with D possibly matching TRBD2 (6 bases). The germline V gene encodes CDR1 SEHNR and CDR2 FQNEAQ (reference sequence). The ends were cut back, 4 bases at V and 8 bases at J, with 12 bases in the middle. The CDR3 is 13 amino acids. For the CDR3, the DNA is TGTGCCAGCAGCTCCCTCGGGGGAGATGAGCAGTTCTTC. It codes for CASSSLGGDEQFF.

This clone was detected a few times. The rearrangement uses TRBV30 and TRBJ2-5; tentative D call: TRBD1 (7 bases). This CDR3 has 13 residues. Germline lookup yields CDR1 GTSNPN and CDR2 SVGIG (reference sequence). Trimming cost V 8 bases and J 5 bases, with 18 bases left between them. CDR3 DNA sequence: TGTGCCCTTGACAGGGAGGTATGGGAGACCCAGTACTTC. Translating gives CALDREVWETQYF.

V gene TRBV2 combines with J gene TRBJ2-1, with 10 bases fitting TRBD1. The CDR3 loop spans 15 amino acids. Germline trimming cut 2 bases from V and 9 bases from J; bases unmatched to any gene: 7. CDR1 and CDR2 (germline): SNHLY, FYNNEI. The CDR3 coding sequence is TGTGCCAGCAGTGAACGGGGGACAGGGGTGGGTGAGCAGTTCTTC. It translates to CASSERGTGVGEQFF.

The chain is built from TRBV9 and TRBJ1-2, with 7 positions matching TRBD1. This CDR3 has 14 residues. V was pared by 3 bases and J by 9 bases, with 11 bases of the junction left unmatched. The germline V gene encodes CDR1 SGDLS and CDR2 YYNGEE. In DNA, the CDR3 is TGTGCCAGCAGCGGACTGACAGGGCCTTGGAGCTACACCTTC. It specifies CASSGLTGPWSYTF.

The DNA for the CDR3 is TGTGCCAGCAGTCGGACAGGGGGCGGTGAAAAACTGTTTTTT. It codes for CASSRTGGGEKLFF. The chain has TRBV3-1 (or the pseudogene TRBV3-2) and TRBJ1-4, with 11 bases identical to TRBD1. Looked up from germline, CDR1 is LGHDT and CDR2 is YNNKEL (reference sequence). The CDR3 consists of 14 residues. V shed 6 bases and J 7 bases; nucleotides not matched to a gene: 4.